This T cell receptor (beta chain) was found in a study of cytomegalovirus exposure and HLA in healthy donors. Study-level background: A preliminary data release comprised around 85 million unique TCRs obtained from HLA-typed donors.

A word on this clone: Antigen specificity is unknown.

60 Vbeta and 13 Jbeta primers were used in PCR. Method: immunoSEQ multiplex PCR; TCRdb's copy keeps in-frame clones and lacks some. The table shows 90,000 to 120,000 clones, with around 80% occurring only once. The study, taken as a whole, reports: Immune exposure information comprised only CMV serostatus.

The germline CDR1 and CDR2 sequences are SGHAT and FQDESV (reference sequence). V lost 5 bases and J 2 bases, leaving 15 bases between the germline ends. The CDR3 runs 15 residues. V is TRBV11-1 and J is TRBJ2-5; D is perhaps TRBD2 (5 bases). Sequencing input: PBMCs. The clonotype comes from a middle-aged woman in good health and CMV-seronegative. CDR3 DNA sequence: TGTGCCAGCAGCCTCGTCGGTGAGCGGCAAGAGACCCAGTACTTC. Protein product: CASSLVGERQETQYF.